What follows are 20 T cell receptor beta chains derived from one specimen sequenced in a study of shared clonotypes between healthy human individuals (dated by TCRdb to about 2020). Library method: the immunoSEQ multiplex PCR assay. Entries here come from immuneACCESS through TCRdb and include only in-frame sequences with V and J called. Some clones fail to appear in such tables; in the studies checked, an unresolved V gene covers under half of the shortfall, and the cause of the remainder is unknown. The table for this sample lists some 2,500,000 clones; 80% to 95% of them were counted only once. The ten largest clones add up to 0.36% of the sample. Material: naive CD4+ T cells from PBMCs. Per the publication, the cell subset or site label means: CD45RA+ positively selected. All receptors derive from a man aged 18 to 29 in good health. Some clones in this sample may be carry-over from other donors' samples.

This chain uses TRBV6-1 with TRBJ1-2; 8 nucleotides match TRBD1. V lost 2 bases to trimming and J lost 2 bases; unmatched junction nucleotides: 4. The CDR3 contains 15 residues. Germline-derived CDR1 and CDR2 are MNHNS and SASEGT. The CDR3 bases are TGTGCCAGCAGTGAACAGGGGGCCCTCAACTATGGCTACACCTTC. Amino acids: CASSEQGALNYGYTF.

This rearrangement joins TRBV5-4 to TRBJ1-1; TRBD1 might be the D (5 bases). V was shortened by 3 bases and J by 3 bases, with 9 bases between the two germline ends. CDR1 and CDR2 from the germline V gene are SGHNT and YYREEE (reference sequence). This CDR3 is built from 13 residues. The CDR3 DNA follows: TGTGCCAGCAGCTCTGACAGACACACTGAAGCTTTCTTT. Translating gives CASSSDRHTEAFF.

The chain couples TRBV7-3 to TRBJ2-2; 14 nucleotides line up with TRBD2. Trimming at V came to 4 bases and at J to 4 bases, leaving 14 bases not matched to a gene. CDR3 length: 20 amino acids. From germline, CDR1 is SGHTA and CDR2 FQGTGA. CDR3 DNA: TGTGCCAGCAGCTCGGGGACTAGCGGGAGTCTTGCTGGGGTCACCGGGGAGCTGTTTTTT. Translation: CASSSGTSGSLAGVTGELFF.

The DNA for the CDR3 is TGTGCCAGTAGTATCCCCTCCGGTAGCAATCAGCCCCAGCATTTT. Its protein product is CASSIPSGSNQPQHF. The chain employs TRBV19 and TRBJ1-5; D uncertain. The germline V gene has CDR1 LNHDA and CDR2 SQIVND (reference sequence). The CDR3 is 15 amino acids. The V and J ends lost 3 bases and 0 bases respectively, with 9 bases between them.

V gene TRBV30 combines with J gene TRBJ2-1; TRBD2 aligns across 7 bases. V was clipped by 1 base and J by 4 bases; unmatched bases: 1. CDR3 length: 13 amino acids. Germline V gene data show CDR1 as GTSNPN and CDR2 as SVGIG (reference sequence). The CDR3 sequence: CAWSEGGYNEQFF. CDR3 bases: TGTGCCTGGAGTGAGGGAGGGTACAATGAGCAGTTCTTC.

The V and J genes are TRBV28 and TRBJ1-3; possible D gene TRBD1, 6 bases. CDR3 length: 13 residues. CDR1 and CDR2 from the germline V gene are MDHEN and SYDVKM. The germline V and J ends were trimmed by 8 bases and 3 bases, with 11 bases remaining between them. Here the CDR3 DNA reads TGTGCCAGCGGTACAGGGTTTGGAAACACCATATATTTT. Its protein is CASGTGFGNTIYF.

The V and J genes are TRBV7-3 and TRBJ1-1; D is uncertain. The V gene's germline CDR1 is SGHTA and CDR2 FQGTGA. The germline V and J ends were trimmed by 3 bases and 5 bases, with 10 bases remaining between them. The CDR3 contains 13 residues. CDR3 region: CASSFGQRTEAFF. The CDR3 nucleotides read TGTGCCAGCAGCTTTGGCCAAAGGACTGAAGCTTTCTTT.

The rearrangement uses TRBV4-1 and TRBJ2-6; 8 bases fit TRBD2. The CDR3 is 19 amino acids. Trimming cost V 1 base and J 0 bases; bases outside gene matches: 8. Germline V gene data show CDR1 as MGHRA and CDR2 as YSYEKL. The CDR3 reads CASSQVLAGSFSGANVLTF. In DNA, the CDR3 is TGCGCCAGCAGCCAAGTCCTAGCGGGTAGTTTCTCTGGGGCCAACGTCCTGACTTTC.

CDR3 protein: CATSSDPGFAEAFF. The CDR3 coding sequence is TGTGCCACCAGCAGTGACCCGGGATTCGCCGAAGCTTTCTTT. This rearrangement joins TRBV15 to TRBJ1-1; D is ambiguous. With 3 bases removed from V and 8 bases from J, the gap between germline ends came to 16 bases. The CDR3 runs to 14 residues. Germline CDR1 LNHNV, CDR2 YYDKDF (reference sequence).

The rearrangement links TRBV2 to TRBJ2-7, with TRBD1 as a possible D gene (5 bases). Germline values: CDR1 SNHLY, CDR2 FYNNEI. The CDR3 runs 15 residues. Trimming took off 3 bases at V and 4 bases at J, with 16 bases between the two ends. The CDR3 coding sequence is TGTGCCAGCAGTGAGGGCGGCGGACGGACATACGAGCAGTACTTC. It encodes CASSEGGGRTYEQYF.

The J gene is TRBJ1-3, the V gene TRBV13, with D maybe TRBD1 (5 bases). The germline V gene encodes CDR1 PRHDT and CDR2 FYEKMQ (reference sequence). The CDR3 totals 16 residues. V lost 5 bases, J lost 0 bases, and 14 bases lay in between. CDR3 in amino acids: CASSVGRTLSGNTIYF. CDR3 DNA: TGTGCCAGCAGCGTGGGACGGACCCTCTCTGGAAACACCATATATTTT.

The gene calls are TRBV27 and TRBJ2-5; 12 positions agree with TRBD2. The germline V gene has CDR1 MNHEY and CDR2 SMNVEV (reference sequence). V was clipped by 4 bases and J by 5 bases; unmatched bases: 8. This CDR3 comprises 16 residues. In DNA, the CDR3 is TGTGCCAGCAGTTCTCGACTAGCGGGAGTCCGGGAGACCCAGTACTTC. It codes for CASSSRLAGVRETQYF.

V gene TRBV5-1 combines with J gene TRBJ2-7; TRBD1 matches 8 bases. The CDR3 extends over 13 amino acids. V was pared by 2 bases and J by 5 bases, with 3 bases of the junction left unmatched. Germline assignment: CDR1 SGHRS and CDR2 YFSETQ. The CDR3 sequence is CASSFQGADEQYF. CDR3 sequence (DNA): TGCGCCAGCAGCTTCCAGGGGGCGGACGAGCAGTACTTC.

V and J are TRBV27 and TRBJ1-1; 12 bases fit TRBD1. CDR3 length: 16 amino acids. Per germline, CDR1 MNHEY and CDR2 SMNVEV (reference sequence). V was pared by 5 bases and J by 7 bases, with 11 bases of the junction left unmatched. This chain's CDR3 is CASSAGQGARWGEAFF. The CDR3 DNA reads TGTGCCAGCAGTGCGGGACAGGGGGCCAGATGGGGTGAAGCTTTCTTT.

The V call is TRBV18, the J call TRBJ2-7; D uncertain. The CDR3 length is 15 residues. Germline V gives CDR1 KGHSH, CDR2 LQKENI. V was shortened by 4 bases and J by 2 bases, with 15 bases between the two germline ends. The CDR3 here is CASSRSRALTYEQYF. CDR3 bases: TGTGCCAGCTCACGAAGTAGGGCTCTCACCTACGAGCAGTACTTC.

The CDR3 protein is CASSPQAGTIKNEQFF. The CDR3 region has the DNA TGTGCCAGCTCACCTCAGGCCGGGACTATTAAAAATGAGCAGTTCTTC. The V call is TRBV18, the J call TRBJ2-1, with TRBD2 matching over 7 bases. This CDR3 comprises 16 residues. CDR1 and CDR2 (germline): KGHSH, LQKENI. Trimming removed 3 bases from V and 7 bases from J; junction bases left unmatched: 12.

The chain joins TRBV18 to TRBJ2-4; D gene uncertain. The CDR3 spans 16 residues. Germline CDR1 is KGHSH and CDR2 is LQKENI. Trimming removed 2 bases from V and 0 bases from J, with 11 bases in between. CDR3 sequence: CASSPSPFRAKNIQYF. In nucleotides, the CDR3 is TGTGCCAGCTCACCATCCCCTTTCCGAGCCAAAAACATTCAGTACTTC.

V is TRBV6-1 and J is TRBJ1-4; D unresolved. The V end lost 4 bases, the J end lost 14 bases, and 17 bases lay between the germline ends. The CDR3 covers 13 residues. Per germline, CDR1 MNHNS and CDR2 SASEGT. CDR3 nucleotide sequence: TGTGCCAGCAGTGCGGCGGTGCCCCGTTTGCTGTTTTTT. Protein: CASSAAVPRLLFF.

The chain links TRBV11-3 to TRBJ2-7; no definite D call. Deletions cut 0 bases from V and 4 bases from J, with 7 bases between. The CDR3 runs to 13 residues. CDR1 is SGHNT and CDR2 is YENEEA in the germline V gene. The CDR3 DNA reads as TGTGCCAGCAGCTTAGAACAGTCGTACGAGCAGTACTTC. This sequence encodes CASSLEQSYEQYF.

The chain couples TRBV6-1 to TRBJ1-1, with D possibly being TRBD1 (5 bases). Trimming pared 4 bases from V and 1 base from J, leaving 10 bases between. Looked up from germline, CDR1 is MNHNS and CDR2 is SASEGT. The CDR3 is 14 amino acids. DNA for the CDR3: TGTGCCAGCAGTGTGGGACGGTGGAACACTGAAGCTTTCTTT. The encoded protein is CASSVGRWNTEAFF.